The rows below give T cell receptor beta chains drawn from one sample of a study of CD8 T cells in ankylosing spondylitis. One entry per CDR3 protein results from TCRdb running MiXCR on the 5' RACE reads. Among roughly 230,000 distinct CDR3 sequences listed, roughly 10% were seen once. Sequenced input: blood, either unsorted or a sorted T cell fraction (not recorded which). All receptors come from a male donor with ankylosing spondylitis or in good health (not recorded which). Each CDR3 is given with its conserved first and last residue. The order of the fields is D gene, V gene, J gene, clone size, CDR3 DNA, CDR3 protein. D genes are given only for firm matches. Clone size is stated in some rows and not others, as once, few, many or a class when expanded.

-	TRBV3-1	TRBJ2-2	-	TGTGCCAGCAGCAATAGGGGTACGGCCGGGGAGCTGTTTTTT	CASSNRGTAGELFF
-	TRBV20-1	TRBJ1-4	few	TGCAGTGCTGAGGGGACGAGCAGTGAAAAACTGTTTTTT	CSAEGTSSEKLFF
TRBD2	TRBV20-1	TRBJ2-7	-	TGCAGTGCTAGGTCGACACAGGGACTAGCGTACGAGCAGTACTTC	CSARSTQGLAYEQYF
-	TRBV21-1	TRBJ1-2	many	TGTGCCAGCAGCAAAGTTAGGGTCTATGGCTACACCTTC	CASSKVRVYGYTF
TRBD2	TRBV4-2	TRBJ2-7	many	TGTGCCAGCAGCCGCGGGACTACAAGCGACGAGCAGTACTTC	CASSRGTTSDEQYF
-	TRBV20-1	TRBJ2-1	many	TGCAGTGCTATCTCAGACACTCACTCCTACAATGAGCAGTTCTTC	CSAISDTHSYNEQFF
-	TRBV20-1	TRBJ2-5	many	TGCAGTGCTACCGGGACAGGGACTAGCGTTCAGACCCAGTACTTC	CSATGTGTSVQTQYF
-	TRBV25-1	TRBJ1-1	few	TGTGCCAGCAGTGAATCTACACCGAACACTGAAGCTTTCTTT	CASSESTPNTEAFF
TRBD1	TRBV29-1	TRBJ1-1	-	TGCAGCGTTACAGGGGGGCGGACTGAAGCTTTCTTT	CSVTGGRTEAFF
TRBD1	TRBV6-6	TRBJ1-1	many	TGTGCCAGCACTCAGTGGGCTAACAGGGGGCGCTTAGACACTGAAGCTTTCTTT	CASTQWANRGRLDTEAFF
TRBD2	TRBV29-1	TRBJ2-1	many	TGCAGCGGCGGGACTAGCGAATTCTCCAATGAGCAGTTCTTC	CSGGTSEFSNEQFF
TRBD2	TRBV20-1	TRBJ2-3	many	TGCAGTGCTAGAGTTGAGCGGGAGTTGGGAGATACGCAGTATTTT	CSARVERELGDTQYF
TRBD2	TRBV30	TRBJ2-7	many	TGTGCCTGGAGGATGGGTGGCGGGAGCTACGAGCAGTACTTC	CAWRMGGGSYEQYF
TRBD1	TRBV5-1	TRBJ2-7	many	TGCGCCAGCAGCTTAGGGACAGGGATGTACGAGCAGTACTTC	CASSLGTGMYEQYF
TRBD2	TRBV7-9	TRBJ2-1	few	TGTGCCAGCAGCTCTACTAGCGGGATCTACAATGAGCAGTTCTTC	CASSSTSGIYNEQFF
-	TRBV19	TRBJ2-3	-	TGTGCCAATGCACAGGGTCTCGGAGATACGCAGTATTTT	CANAQGLGDTQYF
-	TRBV7-9	TRBJ1-4	many	TGTGCCAGCAGACTGGACAGACAAAATGAAAAACTGTTTTTT	CASRLDRQNEKLFF
-	TRBV3-1	TRBJ2-3	many	TGTGCCAGCAGCCAAGGACTCTATCCAGATACGCAGTATTTT	CASSQGLYPDTQYF
TRBD2	TRBV20-1	TRBJ2-5	many	TGCAGTGCTAGAGAATTACTAGCGGGAGAGAGGGAGACCCAGTACTTC	CSARELLAGERETQYF
TRBD1	TRBV7-9	TRBJ2-1	many	TGTGCCAGCAGCCCAACAGGGGGCGAGCAGTTCTTC	CASSPTGGEQFF
-	TRBV12-3/TRBV12-4	TRBJ2-7	many	TGTGCCAGCAGTTTGGTAGGGCTCGAGCAGTACTTC	CASSLVGLEQYF
TRBD1	TRBV12-3/TRBV12-4	TRBJ1-2	many	TGTGCCAGCAGGGACAGGGGCGGCTACACCTTC	CASRDRGGYTF
-	TRBV5-1	TRBJ2-3	many	TGCGCCAGCAGCCTCGGACGGCCCACAGATACGCAGTATTTT	CASSLGRPTDTQYF
-	TRBV12-3/TRBV12-4	TRBJ2-7	many	TGTGCCAGCAGCCCCGGGCAGGGCTATAGCGAGCAGTACTTC	CASSPGQGYSEQYF
TRBD1	TRBV27	TRBJ2-2	many	TGTGCCAGCAGTTCCCTACCGGGACAGGGTTACACCGGGGAGCTGTTTTTT	CASSSLPGQGYTGELFF
TRBD2	TRBV20-1	TRBJ2-2	-	TGCAGTGCTAGAGGTTCTAGCGGGAGGGCCGGGGAGCTGTTTTTT	CSARGSSGRAGELFF
TRBD1	TRBV3-1	TRBJ2-7	-	TGTGCCAGCACCCAGCTGGTCCCGTGGACCAGGGGGTCCTACGAGCAGTACTTC	CASTQLVPWTRGSYEQYF
-	TRBV9	TRBJ2-3	many	TGTGCCAGCAGCGTGGGGCGAGCGACAGATACGCAGTATTTT	CASSVGRATDTQYF
TRBD2	TRBV20-1	TRBJ2-5	few	TGCAGTGCTAGCTCCCCTAGCGGGGGGGCCGGATCGGTTTCGGAGACCCAGTACTTC	CSASSPSGGAGSVSETQYF
TRBD2	TRBV7-2	TRBJ2-1	few	TGTGCCAGCAGCTTATCGCGGGGGGGCTCCTACAATGAGCAGTTCTTC	CASSLSRGGSYNEQFF
TRBD2	TRBV5-5	TRBJ2-2	-	TGTGCCAGCAGCCCCTTTCTAGCGGGAGGTTCCGGGGAGCTGTTTTTT	CASSPFLAGGSGELFF
-	TRBV3-1	TRBJ1-3	-	TGTGCCAGCACCCCCCACCTCCTCGGGGCTAACTCTGGAAACACCATATATTTT	CASTPHLLGANSGNTIYF
-	TRBV12-3/TRBV12-4	TRBJ2-7	many	TGTGCCAGCAGTCCCCATCCACTAGGAGGCTACGAGCAGTACTTC	CASSPHPLGGYEQYF
TRBD1	TRBV10-3	TRBJ2-2	many	TGTGCCATGACCATAAACGACAGGGGAAACACCGGGGAGCTGTTTTTT	CAMTINDRGNTGELFF
TRBD1	TRBV5-1	TRBJ2-7	many	TGCGCCAGCAGCTCCGGGACAGGGAACGAGCAGTACTTC	CASSSGTGNEQYF
-	TRBV11-2	TRBJ2-5	few	TGTGCCAGCAGCCCGACTAGATCAGAGACCCAGTACTTC	CASSPTRSETQYF
-	TRBV15	TRBJ1-2	many	TGTGCCACCAGCAGCGCTGGGGACTATGGCTACACCTTC	CATSSAGDYGYTF
-	TRBV30	TRBJ2-3	-	TGTGCCTGGTGCAGGGATTACACAGATACGCAGTATTTT	CAWCRDYTDTQYF
TRBD1	TRBV6-1	TRBJ2-3	many	TGTGCCAGCAGTGATGCCGGGACAGGGACCGATACGCAGTATTTT	CASSDAGTGTDTQYF
-	TRBV29-1	TRBJ2-7	many	TGCAGCTCCCAAACCGCAGGGGCCAGGGGTGAGCAGTACTTC	CSSQTAGARGEQYF
-	TRBV10-3	TRBJ2-5	many	TGTGCCATCAGCCGGGGGACCGACCAAGAGACCCAGTACTTC	CAISRGTDQETQYF
-	TRBV4-1	TRBJ1-2	many	TGCGCCAGCAGCCAAGTATCTATAGACTATGGCTACACCTTC	CASSQVSIDYGYTF
-	TRBV21-1	TRBJ2-5	many	TGTGCCCCTTGGCGGGAGTCCGGCCAAGAGACCCAGTACTTC	CAPWRESGQETQYF
-	TRBV25-1	TRBJ1-5	-	TGTGCCAGCAGTCCGGGGGGCACCTTCAATCAGCCCCAGCATTTT	CASSPGGTFNQPQHF